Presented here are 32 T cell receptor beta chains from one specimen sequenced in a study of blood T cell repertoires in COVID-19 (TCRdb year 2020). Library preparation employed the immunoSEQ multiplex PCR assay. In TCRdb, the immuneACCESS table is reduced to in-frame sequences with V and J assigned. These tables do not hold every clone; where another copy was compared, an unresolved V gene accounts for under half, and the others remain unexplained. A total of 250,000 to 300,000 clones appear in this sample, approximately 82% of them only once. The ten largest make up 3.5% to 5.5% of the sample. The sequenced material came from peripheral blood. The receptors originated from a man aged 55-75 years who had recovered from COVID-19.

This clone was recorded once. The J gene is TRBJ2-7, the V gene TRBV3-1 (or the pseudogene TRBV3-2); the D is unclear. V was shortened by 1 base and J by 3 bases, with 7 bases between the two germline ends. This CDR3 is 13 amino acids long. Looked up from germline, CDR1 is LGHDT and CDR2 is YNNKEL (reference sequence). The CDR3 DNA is TGTGCCAGCAGCCAAGTGTATAACTACGAGCAGTACTTC. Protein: CASSQVYNYEQYF.

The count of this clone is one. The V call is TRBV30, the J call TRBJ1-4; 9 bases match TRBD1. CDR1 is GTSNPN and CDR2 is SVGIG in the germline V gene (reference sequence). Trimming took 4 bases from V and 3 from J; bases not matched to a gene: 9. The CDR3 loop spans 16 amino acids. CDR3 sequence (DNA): TGTGCCTGGAAGGTGGACAGGGGTTATTCTAATGAAAAACTGTTTTTT. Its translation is CAWKVDRGYSNEKLFF. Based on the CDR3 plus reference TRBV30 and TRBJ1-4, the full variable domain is SQTIHQWPATLVQPVGSPLSLECTVEGTSNPNLYWYRQAAGRGLQLLFYSVGIGQISSEVPQNLSASRPQDRQFILSSKKLLLSDSGFYLCAWKVDRGYSNEKLFFGSGTQLSVL.

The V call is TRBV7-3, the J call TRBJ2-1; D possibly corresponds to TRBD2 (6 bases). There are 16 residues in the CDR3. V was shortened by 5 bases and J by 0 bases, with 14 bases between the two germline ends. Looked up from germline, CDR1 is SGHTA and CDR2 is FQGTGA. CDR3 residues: CASSPLGGISYNEQFF. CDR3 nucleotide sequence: TGTGCCAGCAGCCCCCTCGGCGGGATCTCCTACAATGAGCAGTTCTTC.

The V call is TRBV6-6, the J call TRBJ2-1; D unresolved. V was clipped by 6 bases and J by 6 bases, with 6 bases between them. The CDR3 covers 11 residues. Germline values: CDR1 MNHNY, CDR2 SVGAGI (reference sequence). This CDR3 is CASSPGNEQFF. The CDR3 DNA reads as TGTGCCAGCAGCCCGGGCAATGAGCAGTTCTTC.

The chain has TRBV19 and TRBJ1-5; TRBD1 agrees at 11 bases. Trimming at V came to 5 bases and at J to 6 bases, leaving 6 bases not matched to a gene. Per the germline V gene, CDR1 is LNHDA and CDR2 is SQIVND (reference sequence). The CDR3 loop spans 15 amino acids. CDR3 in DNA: TGTGCCAGTAGTGGGAGGACAGGGGGCAGTCAGCCCCAGCATTTT. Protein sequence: CASSGRTGGSQPQHF.

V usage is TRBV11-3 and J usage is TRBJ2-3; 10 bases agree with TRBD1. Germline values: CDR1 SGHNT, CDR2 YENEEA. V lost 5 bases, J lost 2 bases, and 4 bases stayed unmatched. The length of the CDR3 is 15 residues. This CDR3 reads CASSPGTGDTDTQYF. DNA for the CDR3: TGTGCCAGCAGCCCCGGGACAGGGGACACAGATACGCAGTATTTT.

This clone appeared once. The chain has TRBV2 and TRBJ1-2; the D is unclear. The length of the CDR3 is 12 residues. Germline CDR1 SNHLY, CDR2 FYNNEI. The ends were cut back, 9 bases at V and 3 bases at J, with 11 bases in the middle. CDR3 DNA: TGTGCCAGTACCGGGTCCGACTATGGCTACACCTTC. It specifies CASTGSDYGYTF.

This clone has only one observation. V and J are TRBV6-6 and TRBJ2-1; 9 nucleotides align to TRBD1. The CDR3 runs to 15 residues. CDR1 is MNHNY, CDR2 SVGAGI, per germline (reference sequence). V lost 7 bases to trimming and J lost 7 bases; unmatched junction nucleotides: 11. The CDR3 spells CASTPNRDRANEQFF. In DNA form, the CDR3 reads TGTGCCAGCACCCCCAACCGGGACAGGGCGAATGAGCAGTTCTTC.

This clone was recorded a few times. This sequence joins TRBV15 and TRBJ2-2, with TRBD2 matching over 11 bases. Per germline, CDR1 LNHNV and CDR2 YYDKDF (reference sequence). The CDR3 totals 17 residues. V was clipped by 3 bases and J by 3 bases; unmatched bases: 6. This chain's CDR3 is CATSSNSGRAHTGELFF. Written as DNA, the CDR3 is TGTGCCACCAGCAGTAATAGCGGGAGGGCCCACACCGGGGAGCTGTTTTTT.

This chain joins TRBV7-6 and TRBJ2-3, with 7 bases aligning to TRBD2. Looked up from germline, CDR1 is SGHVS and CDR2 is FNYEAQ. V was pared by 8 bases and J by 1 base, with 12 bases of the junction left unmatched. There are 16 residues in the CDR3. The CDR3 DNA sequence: TGTGCCAGCGGGGCGGGAGCGGGGACTCGCACAGATACGCAGTATTTT. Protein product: CASGAGAGTRTDTQYF.

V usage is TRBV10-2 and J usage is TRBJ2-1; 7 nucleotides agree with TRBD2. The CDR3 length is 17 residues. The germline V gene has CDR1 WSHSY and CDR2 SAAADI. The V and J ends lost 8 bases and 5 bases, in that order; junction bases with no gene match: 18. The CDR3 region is CASSPGLAGSGNNEQFF. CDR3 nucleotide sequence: TGCGCCAGCTCGCCCGGGTTAGCGGGTTCCGGGAACAATGAGCAGTTCTTC.

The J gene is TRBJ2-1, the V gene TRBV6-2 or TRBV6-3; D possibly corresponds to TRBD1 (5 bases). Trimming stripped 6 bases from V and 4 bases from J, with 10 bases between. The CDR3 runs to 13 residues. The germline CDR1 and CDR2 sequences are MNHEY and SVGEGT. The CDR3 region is CASSKTEYNEQFF. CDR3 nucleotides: TGTGCCAGCAGCAAGACAGAGTACAATGAGCAGTTCTTC.

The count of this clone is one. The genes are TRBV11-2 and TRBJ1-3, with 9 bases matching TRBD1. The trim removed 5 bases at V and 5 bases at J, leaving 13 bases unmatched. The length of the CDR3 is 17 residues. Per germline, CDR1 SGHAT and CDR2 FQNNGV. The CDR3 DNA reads TGTGCCAGCAGCCCCCTCAAGGGACAGGGATTCAGAAACACCATATATTTT. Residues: CASSPLKGQGFRNTIYF.

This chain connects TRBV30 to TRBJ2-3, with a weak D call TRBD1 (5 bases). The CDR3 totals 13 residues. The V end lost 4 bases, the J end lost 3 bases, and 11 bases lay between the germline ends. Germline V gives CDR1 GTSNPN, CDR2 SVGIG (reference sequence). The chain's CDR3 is CAWTRVATDTQYF. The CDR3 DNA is TGTGCCTGGACCAGGGTCGCAACAGATACGCAGTATTTT. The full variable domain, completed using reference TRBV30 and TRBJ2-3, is SQTIHQWPATLVQPVGSPLSLECTVEGTSNPNLYWYRQAAGRGLQLLFYSVGIGQISSEVPQNLSASRPQDRQFILSSKKLLLSDSGFYLCAWTRVATDTQYFGPGTRLTVL.

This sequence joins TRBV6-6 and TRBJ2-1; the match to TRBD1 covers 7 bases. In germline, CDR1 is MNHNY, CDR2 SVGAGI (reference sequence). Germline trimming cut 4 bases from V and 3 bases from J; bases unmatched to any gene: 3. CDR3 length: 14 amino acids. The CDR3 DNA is TGTGCCAGCAGTTCTGACAGGGTCTACAATGAGCAGTTCTTC. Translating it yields CASSSDRVYNEQFF.

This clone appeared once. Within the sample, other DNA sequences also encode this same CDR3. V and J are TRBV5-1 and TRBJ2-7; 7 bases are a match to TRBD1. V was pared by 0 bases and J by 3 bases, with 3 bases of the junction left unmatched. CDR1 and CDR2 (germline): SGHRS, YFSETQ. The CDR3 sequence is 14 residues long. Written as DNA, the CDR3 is TGCGCCAGCAGCTTGGCGGCAGGGGGCTACGAGCAGTACTTC. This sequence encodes CASSLAAGGYEQYF.

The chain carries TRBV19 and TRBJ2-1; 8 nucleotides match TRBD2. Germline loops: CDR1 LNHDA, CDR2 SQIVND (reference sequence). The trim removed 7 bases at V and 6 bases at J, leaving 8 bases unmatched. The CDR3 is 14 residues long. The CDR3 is CASTLRLARNEQFF. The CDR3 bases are TGTGCCAGTACCCTGAGACTAGCGCGCAATGAGCAGTTCTTC.

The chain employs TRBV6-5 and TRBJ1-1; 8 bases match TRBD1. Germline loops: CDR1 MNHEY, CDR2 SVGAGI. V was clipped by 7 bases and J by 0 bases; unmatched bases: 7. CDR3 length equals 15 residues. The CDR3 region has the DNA TGTGCCAGCAATCTCCGGACAGGGCTGAACACTGAAGCTTTCTTT. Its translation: CASNLRTGLNTEAFF.

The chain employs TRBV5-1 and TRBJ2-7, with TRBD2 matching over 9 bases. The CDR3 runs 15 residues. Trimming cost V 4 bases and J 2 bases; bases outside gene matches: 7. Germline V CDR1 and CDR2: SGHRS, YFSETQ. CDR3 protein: CASSQGLAQTYEQYF. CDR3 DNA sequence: TGCGCCAGCAGCCAAGGACTAGCGCAGACCTACGAGCAGTACTTC.

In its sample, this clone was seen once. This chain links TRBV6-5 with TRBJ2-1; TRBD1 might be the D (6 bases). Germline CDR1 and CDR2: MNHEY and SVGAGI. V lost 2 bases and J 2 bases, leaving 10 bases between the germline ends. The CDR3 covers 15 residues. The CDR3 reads CASSYRGGPYNEQFF. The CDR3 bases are TGTGCCAGCAGTTACCGAGGGGGTCCCTACAATGAGCAGTTCTTC.

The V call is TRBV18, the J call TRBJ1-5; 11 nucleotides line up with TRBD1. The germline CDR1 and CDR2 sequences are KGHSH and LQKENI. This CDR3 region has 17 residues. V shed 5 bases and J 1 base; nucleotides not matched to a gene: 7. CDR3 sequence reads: CASSTRDRGLSNQPQHF. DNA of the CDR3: TGTGCCAGCTCAACTCGGGACAGGGGGTTGAGCAATCAGCCCCAGCATTTT.

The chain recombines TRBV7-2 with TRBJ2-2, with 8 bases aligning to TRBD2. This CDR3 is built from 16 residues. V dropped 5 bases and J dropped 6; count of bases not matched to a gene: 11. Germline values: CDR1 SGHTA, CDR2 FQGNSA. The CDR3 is CASSPQGLVGPGELFF. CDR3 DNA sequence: TGTGCCAGCAGCCCCCAGGGACTAGTTGGCCCCGGGGAGCTGTTTTTT.

DNA of the CDR3: TGCAGCGTAGGACAGGTGGCCTATGAGCAGTTCTTC. This translates into CSVGQVAYEQFF. The chain uses TRBV29-1 and TRBJ2-1, with 7 bases fitting TRBD1. The CDR3 runs to 12 residues. V was pared by 6 bases and J by 8 bases, with 7 bases of the junction left unmatched. The V gene's germline CDR1 is SQVTM and CDR2 ANQGSEA.

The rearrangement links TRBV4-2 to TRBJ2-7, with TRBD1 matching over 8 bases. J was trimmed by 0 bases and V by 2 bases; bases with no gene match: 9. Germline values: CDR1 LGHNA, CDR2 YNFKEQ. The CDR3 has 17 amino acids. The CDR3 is CASSQNSGQASSYEQYF. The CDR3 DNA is TGTGCCAGCAGCCAAAACTCGGGACAGGCAAGCTCCTACGAGCAGTACTTC.

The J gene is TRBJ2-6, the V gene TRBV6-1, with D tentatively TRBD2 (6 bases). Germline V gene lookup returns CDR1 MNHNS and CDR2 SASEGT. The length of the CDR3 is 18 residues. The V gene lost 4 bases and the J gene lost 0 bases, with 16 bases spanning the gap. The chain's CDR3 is CASSVSGRFNSGANVLTF. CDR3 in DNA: TGTGCCAGCAGTGTATCCGGGAGATTCAACTCTGGGGCCAACGTCCTGACTTTC.

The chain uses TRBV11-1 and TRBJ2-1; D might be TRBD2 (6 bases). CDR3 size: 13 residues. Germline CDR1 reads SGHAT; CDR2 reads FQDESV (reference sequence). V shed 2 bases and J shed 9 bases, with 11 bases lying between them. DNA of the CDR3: TGTGCCAGCAGCTTAACTATCGGGAGTGAGCAGTTCTTC. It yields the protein CASSLTIGSEQFF.

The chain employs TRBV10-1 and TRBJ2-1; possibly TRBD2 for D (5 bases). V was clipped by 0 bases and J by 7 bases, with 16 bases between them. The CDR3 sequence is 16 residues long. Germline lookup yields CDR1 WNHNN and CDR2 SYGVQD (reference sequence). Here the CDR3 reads CASSESILASGNEQFF. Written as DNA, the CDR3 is TGCGCCAGCAGTGAGTCGATCCTAGCCTCCGGGAATGAGCAGTTCTTC.

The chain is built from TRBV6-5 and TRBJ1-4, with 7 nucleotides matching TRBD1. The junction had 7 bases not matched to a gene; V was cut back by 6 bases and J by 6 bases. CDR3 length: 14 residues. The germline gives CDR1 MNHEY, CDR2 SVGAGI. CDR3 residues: CASRPGQPDEKLFF. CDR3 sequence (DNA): TGTGCCAGCAGGCCGGGACAGCCCGATGAAAAACTGTTTTTT.

The CDR3 DNA sequence: TGTGCCAGCTCCTACCAGGCGGGTTCTGGGGCCAACGTCCTGACTTTC. The encoded protein is CASSYQAGSGANVLTF. This rearrangement joins TRBV18 to TRBJ2-6; D is possibly TRBD2 (5 bases). V was pared by 6 bases and J by 1 base, with 13 bases between. Germline V CDR1 and CDR2: KGHSH, LQKENI. There are 16 residues in the CDR3.

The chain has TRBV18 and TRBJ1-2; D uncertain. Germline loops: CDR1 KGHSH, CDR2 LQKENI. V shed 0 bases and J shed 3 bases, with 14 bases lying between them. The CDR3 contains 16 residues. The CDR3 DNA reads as TGTGCCAGCTCACCACCCGGTACGGGTTTCGACTATGGCTACACCTTC. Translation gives CASSPPGTGFDYGYTF. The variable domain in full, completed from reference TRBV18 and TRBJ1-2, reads NAGVMQNPRHLVRRRGQEARLRCSPMKGHSHVYWYRQLPEEGLKFMVYLQKENIIDESGMPKERFSAEFPKEGPSILRIQQVVRGDSAAYFCASSPPGTGFDYGYTFGSGTRLTVV.

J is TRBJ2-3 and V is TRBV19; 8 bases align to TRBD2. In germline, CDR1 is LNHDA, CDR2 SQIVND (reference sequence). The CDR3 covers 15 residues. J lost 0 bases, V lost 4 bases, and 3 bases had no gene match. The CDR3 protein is CASSNSGDSTDTQYF. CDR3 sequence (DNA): TGTGCCAGTAGTAATAGCGGGGATAGCACAGATACGCAGTATTTT.

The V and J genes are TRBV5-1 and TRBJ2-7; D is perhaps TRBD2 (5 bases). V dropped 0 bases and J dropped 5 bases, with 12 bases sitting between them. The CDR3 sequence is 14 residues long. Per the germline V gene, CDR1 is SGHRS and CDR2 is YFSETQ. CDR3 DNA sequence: TGCGCCAGCAGCTTGGCAGTTTCGAGGGACGAGCAGTACTTC. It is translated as CASSLAVSRDEQYF.